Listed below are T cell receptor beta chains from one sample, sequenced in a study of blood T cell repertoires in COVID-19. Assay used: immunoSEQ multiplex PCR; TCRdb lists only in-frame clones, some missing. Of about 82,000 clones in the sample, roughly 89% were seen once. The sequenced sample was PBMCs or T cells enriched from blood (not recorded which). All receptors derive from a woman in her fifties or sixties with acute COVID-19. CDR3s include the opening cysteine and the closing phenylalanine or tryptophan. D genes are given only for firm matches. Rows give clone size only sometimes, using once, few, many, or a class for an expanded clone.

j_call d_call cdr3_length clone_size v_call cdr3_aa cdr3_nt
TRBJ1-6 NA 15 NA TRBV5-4 CASSTTTGYNSPLHF TGTGCCAGCAGCACAACGACAGGTTATAATTCACCCCTCCACTTT
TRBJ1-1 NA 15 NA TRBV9 CASRPEQGGGTEAFF TGTGCCAGCAGACCTGAGCAGGGTGGTGGCACTGAAGCTTTCTTT
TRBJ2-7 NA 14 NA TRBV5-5 CASTRWTDSYEQYF TGTGCCAGCACCAGGTGGACTGACTCCTACGAGCAGTACTTC
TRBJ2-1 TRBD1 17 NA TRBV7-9 CASSLRMGQGHYNEQFF TGTGCCAGCAGCTTAAGGATGGGACAGGGACATTACAATGAGCAGTTCTTC
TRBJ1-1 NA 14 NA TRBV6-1 CASSEAGGNTEAFF TGTGCCAGCAGTGAAGCCGGCGGGAACACTGAAGCTTTCTTT
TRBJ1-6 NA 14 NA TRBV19 CASSIPGRMTPLHF TGTGCCAGTAGTATACCGGGTAGGATGACACCCCTCCACTTT
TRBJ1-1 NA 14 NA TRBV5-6 CASSSQAWDTEAFF TGTGCCAGCAGCTCACAGGCTTGGGACACTGAAGCTTTCTTT
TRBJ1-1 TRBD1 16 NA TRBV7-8 CASSSRSGQANTEAFF TGTGCCAGCAGCTCACGATCGGGACAGGCGAACACTGAAGCTTTCTTT
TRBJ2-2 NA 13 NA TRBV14 CASSPVIAGELFF TGTGCCAGCAGCCCCGTGATAGCCGGGGAGCTGTTTTTT
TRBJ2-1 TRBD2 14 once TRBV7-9 CASSLSLAGDEQFF TGTGCCAGCAGCTTATCACTAGCGGGAGATGAGCAGTTCTTC
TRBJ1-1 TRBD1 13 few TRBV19 CASSPRGSTEAFF TGTGCCAGTAGCCCCAGGGGGTCTACTGAAGCTTTCTTT
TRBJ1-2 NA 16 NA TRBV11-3 CASSSPQAGTNYGYTF TGTGCCAGCAGTTCACCCCAGGCGGGGACTAACTATGGCTACACCTTC
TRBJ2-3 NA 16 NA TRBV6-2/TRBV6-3 CASSYSSGLNTDTQYF TGTGCCAGCAGTTACTCGAGCGGACTAAACACAGATACGCAGTATTTT
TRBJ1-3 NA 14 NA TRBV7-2 CASRHNGEGNTIYF TGTGCCAGCAGGCATAACGGAGAGGGAAACACCATATATTTT
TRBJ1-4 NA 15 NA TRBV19 CASSIGTATNEKLFF TGTGCCAGTAGTATCGGCACAGCAACTAATGAAAAACTGTTTTTT
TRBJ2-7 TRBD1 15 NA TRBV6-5 CASSYSWTGGDEQYF TGTGCCAGCAGTTACTCGTGGACAGGGGGCGACGAGCAGTACTTC
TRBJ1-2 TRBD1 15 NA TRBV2 CASSEGQGPNYGYTF TGTGCCAGCAGTGAAGGACAGGGGCCCAACTATGGCTACACCTTC
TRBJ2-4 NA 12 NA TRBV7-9 CASSLELTGQYF TGTGCCAGCAGCTTAGAATTGACGGGGCAGTACTTC
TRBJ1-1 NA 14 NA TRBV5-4 CASSQSRGGSEAFF TGTGCCAGCAGCCAGTCCAGGGGAGGGTCTGAAGCTTTCTTT
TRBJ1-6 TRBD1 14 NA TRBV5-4 CASSPGTDNSPLHF TGTGCCAGCAGCCCAGGGACAGATAATTCACCCCTCCACTTT
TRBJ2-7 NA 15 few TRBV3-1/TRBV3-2 CASSLYRVGAYEQYF TGTGCCAGCAGCCTGTACAGGGTGGGGGCCTACGAGCAGTACTTC
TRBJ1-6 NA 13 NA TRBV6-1 CASSEIRDSPLHF TGTGCCAGCAGTGAAATACGGGATTCACCCCTCCACTTT
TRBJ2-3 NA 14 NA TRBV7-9 CASSLASAADTQYF TGTGCCAGCAGCTTAGCGTCAGCGGCAGATACGCAGTATTTT
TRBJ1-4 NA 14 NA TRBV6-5 CASSSYGDNEKLFF TGTGCCAGCAGTTCCTACGGAGACAATGAAAAACTGTTTTTT
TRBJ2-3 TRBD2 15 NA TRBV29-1 CSVVSGREATDTQYF TGCAGCGTTGTAAGCGGGAGGGAGGCCACAGATACGCAGTATTTT
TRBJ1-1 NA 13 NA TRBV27 CASSWVQDTEAFF TGTGCCAGCAGTTGGGTGCAGGACACTGAAGCTTTCTTT